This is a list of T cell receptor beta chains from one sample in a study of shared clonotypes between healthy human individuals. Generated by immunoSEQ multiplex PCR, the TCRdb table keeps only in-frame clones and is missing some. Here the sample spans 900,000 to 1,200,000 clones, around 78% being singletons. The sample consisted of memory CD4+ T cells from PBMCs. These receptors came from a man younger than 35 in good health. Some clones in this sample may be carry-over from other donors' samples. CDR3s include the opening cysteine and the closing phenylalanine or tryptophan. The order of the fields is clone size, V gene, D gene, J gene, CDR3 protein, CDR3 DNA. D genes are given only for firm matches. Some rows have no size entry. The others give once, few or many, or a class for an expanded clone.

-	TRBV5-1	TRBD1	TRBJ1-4	CASSRDRGHEKLFF	TGCGCCAGCAGCAGAGACAGGGGGCATGAAAAACTGTTTTTT
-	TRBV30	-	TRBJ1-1	CAWRLQGYSTEAFF	TGTGCCTGGCGCCTCCAGGGGTATAGCACTGAAGCTTTCTTT
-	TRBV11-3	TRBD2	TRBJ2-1	CASSPGATSGKQGYNEQFF	TGTGCCAGCAGCCCAGGGGCCACTAGCGGCAAACAGGGCTACAATGAGCAGTTCTTC
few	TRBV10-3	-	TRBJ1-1	CAISESTGRTEAFF	TGTGCCATCAGTGAAAGCACGGGGCGCACTGAAGCTTTCTTT
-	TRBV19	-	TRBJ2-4	CASSGPRAKNIQYF	TGTGCCAGTAGTGGTCCGAGAGCCAAAAACATTCAGTACTTC
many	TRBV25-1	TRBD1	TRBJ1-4	CASSEPGQGDEKLFF	TGTGCCAGCAGTGAACCGGGACAGGGGGATGAAAAACTGTTTTTT
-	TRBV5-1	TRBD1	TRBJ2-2	CASSPRTGLSKIEGGELFF	TGCGCCAGCAGCCCCCGGACAGGTTTGTCAAAAATTGAGGGCGGGGAGCTGTTTTTT
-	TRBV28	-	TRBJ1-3	CASGRNSGNTIYF	TGTGCCAGCGGACGGAACTCTGGAAACACCATATATTTT
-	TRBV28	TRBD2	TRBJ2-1	CASMRLAGGNEQFF	TGTGCCAGCATGAGGCTAGCGGGGGGCAATGAGCAGTTCTTC
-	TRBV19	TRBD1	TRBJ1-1	CASSPWGQGLTEAFF	TGTGCCAGTAGTCCCTGGGGACAGGGGCTCACTGAAGCTTTCTTT
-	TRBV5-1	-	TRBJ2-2	CASSTQLGTGELFF	TGCGCCAGCAGCACCCAGCTGGGCACCGGGGAGCTGTTTTTT
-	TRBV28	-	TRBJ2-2	CASKAGTVNTGELFF	TGTGCCAGCAAAGCCGGGACTGTGAACACCGGGGAGCTGTTTTTT
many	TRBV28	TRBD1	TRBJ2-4	CASLDRGQNIQYF	TGTGCCAGTCTGGACAGGGGGCAAAACATTCAGTACTTC
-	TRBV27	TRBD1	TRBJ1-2	CASSLRGQGYTF	TGTGCCAGCAGTTTAAGGGGACAGGGCTACACCTTC
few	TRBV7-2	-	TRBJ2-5	CASSLQGRAAGETQYF	TGTGCCAGCAGTCTACAAGGCCGGGCCGCGGGAGAGACCCAGTACTTC
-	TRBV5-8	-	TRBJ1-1	CASSLGTDFSNTEAFF	TGTGCCAGCAGCTTGGGGACAGATTTTTCGAACACTGAAGCTTTCTTT
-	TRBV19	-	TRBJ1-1	CASSIDRSMSEAFF	TGTGCCAGTAGTATAGACAGGTCTATGTCTGAAGCTTTCTTT
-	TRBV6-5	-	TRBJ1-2	CASRKHPGGYTF	TGTGCCAGCAGAAAGCATCCTGGGGGCTACACCTTC
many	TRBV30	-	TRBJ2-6	CAWSATQGLLQANVLTF	TGTGCCTGGAGCGCCACCCAGGGACTGCTTCAGGCCAACGTCCTGACTTTC
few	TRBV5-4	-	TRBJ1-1	CASSLAAGHPNTEAFF	TGTGCCAGCAGCTTGGCCGCAGGCCATCCTAACACTGAAGCTTTCTTT
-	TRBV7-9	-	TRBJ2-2	CASSLATTNTGELFF	TGTGCCAGCAGCTTAGCGACGACGAACACCGGGGAGCTGTTTTTT
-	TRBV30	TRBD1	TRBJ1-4	CAWSDGQGEEKLFF	TGTGCCTGGAGTGACGGACAGGGGGAGGAAAAACTGTTTTTT
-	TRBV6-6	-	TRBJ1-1	CASRPPGRTANTEAFF	TGTGCCAGCAGGCCCCCGGGTAGGACAGCTAACACTGAAGCTTTCTTT
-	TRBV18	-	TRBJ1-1	CASSWDNLGTEAFF	TGTGCCAGCTCCTGGGACAACTTGGGCACTGAAGCTTTCTTT
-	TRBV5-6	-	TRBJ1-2	CASSPRGGWIYGYTF	TGTGCCAGCAGCCCTCGGGGGGGCTGGATCTATGGCTACACCTTC
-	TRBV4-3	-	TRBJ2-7	CASSRDFLGGYEQYF	TGCGCCAGCAGCCGGGACTTTCTCGGTGGTTACGAGCAGTACTTC
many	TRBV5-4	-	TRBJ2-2	CASSPSRTEANTGELFF	TGTGCCAGCAGCCCATCACGGACAGAAGCGAACACCGGGGAGCTGTTTTTT
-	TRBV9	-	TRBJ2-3	CASSVVESTQYF	TGTGCCAGCAGCGTAGTGGAGTCAACGCAGTATTTT
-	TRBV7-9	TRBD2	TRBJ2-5	CASSLGLAEETQYF	TGTGCCAGCAGCCTGGGACTAGCGGAAGAGACCCAGTACTTC
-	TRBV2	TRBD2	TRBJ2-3	CASIDPRAGGRTDTQYF	TGTGCCAGCATCGACCCTCGGGCGGGAGGGCGCACAGATACGCAGTATTTT
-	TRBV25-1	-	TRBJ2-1	CASSESGVRPYNEQFF	TGTGCCAGCAGTGAATCGGGAGTACGCCCCTACAATGAGCAGTTCTTC
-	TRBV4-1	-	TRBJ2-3	CASSQVRAAGTDTQYF	TGCGCCAGCAGCCAAGTCCGGGCGGCAGGCACAGATACGCAGTATTTT
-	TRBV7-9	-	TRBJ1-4	CASNPGATLNEKLFF	TGTGCCAGCAACCCAGGGGCGACTTTAAATGAAAAACTGTTTTTT
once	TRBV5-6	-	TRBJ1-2	CASSLRQTYGYTF	TGTGCCAGCAGCTTGAGGCAGACCTATGGCTACACCTTC
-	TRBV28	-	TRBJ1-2	CAIGQPLNYGYTF	TGTGCCATAGGACAGCCGCTTAACTATGGCTACACCTTC
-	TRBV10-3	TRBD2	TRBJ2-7	CAISDRQGGTSGSYEQYF	TGTGCCATCAGCGACCGACAGGGCGGGACTAGCGGGAGCTACGAGCAGTACTTC
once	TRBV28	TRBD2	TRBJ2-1	CASSRLAGRLNEQFF	TGTGCCAGCAGTCGACTAGCGGGACGACTCAATGAGCAGTTCTTC
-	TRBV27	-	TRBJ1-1	CASSRPPPAEAFF	TGTGCCAGCAGTCGGCCACCGCCTGCTGAAGCTTTCTTT
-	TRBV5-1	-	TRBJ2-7	CASSHTGNYEQYF	TGCGCCAGCAGCCATACGGGCAACTACGAGCAGTACTTC
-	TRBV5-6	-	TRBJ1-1	CASSLARAWGTEAFF	TGTGCCAGCAGCTTGGCCAGGGCCTGGGGCACTGAAGCTTTCTTT
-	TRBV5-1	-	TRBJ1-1	CASSLAGSGEDTEAFF	TGCGCCAGCAGCTTGGCCGGTTCAGGGGAGGACACTGAAGCTTTCTTT